These 13 T cell receptor beta chains came from one sample sequenced in a study of vaccination and CD4 T cells after COVID-19. Treatment noted: roughly 11-day PBMC culture with coronavirus spike peptide pools or control peptides (ViraFEST assay). These receptors' antigens are unknown. CD4+ T cells that had been cultured provided DNA sequenced with the Oncomine TCR Beta short-read assay. Each CDR3 protein is one row after TCRdb ran MiXCR on the PCR reads. The sample lists 4,600 or so distinct CDR3 sequences; 30% to 35% were seen once. The material sequenced was CD4+ T cells from blood, cultured in vitro. All receptors come from a human donor who had recovered from COVID-19.

This rearrangement joins TRBV2 to TRBJ2-7; D tentatively fits TRBD1 or TRBD2 (5 bases each). V was shortened by 4 bases and J by 2 bases, with 9 bases between the two germline ends. Germline V gives CDR1 SNHLY, CDR2 FYNNEI. The CDR3 covers 13 residues. The CDR3 sequence is CASSGDGPYEQYF. The CDR3 DNA is TGTGCCAGCAGTGGGGACGGACCCTACGAGCAGTACTTC.

This clonotype was observed a few times. The chain combines TRBV27 with TRBJ2-7; 9 positions agree with TRBD1. Per the germline V gene, CDR1 is MNHEY and CDR2 is SMNVEV (reference sequence). Germline trimming cut 3 bases from V and 6 bases from J; bases unmatched to any gene: 6. This CDR3 spans 14 amino acids. CDR3 coding DNA: TGTGCCAGCAGTTTCTGGGGACAGGGTCGCGAGCAGTACTTC. Protein product: CASSFWGQGREQYF.

This clonotype was seen only a few times. The chain is built from TRBV6-1 and TRBJ2-3; tentative D call: TRBD2 (5 bases). With 6 bases removed from V and 4 bases from J, the gap between germline ends came to 17 bases. CDR3 length equals 15 residues. Per germline, CDR1 MNHNS and CDR2 SASEGT. In DNA form, the CDR3 reads TGTGCCAGCAGCAAACCAGGCCCCGGGGCAGATACGCAGTATTTT. It yields the protein CASSKPGPGADTQYF.

This clonotype appeared a few times. The chain combines TRBV11-3 with TRBJ2-5, with 9 bases aligning to TRBD2. V was clipped by 5 bases and J by 1 base; unmatched bases: 11. Germline CDR1 and CDR2: SGHNT and YENEEA. The CDR3 contains 17 residues. CDR3 sequence reads: CASSPDPLAGRQETQYF. In DNA, the CDR3 is TGTGCCAGCAGCCCAGATCCTCTAGCGGGGCGCCAAGAGACCCAGTACTTC.

Comments on this clonotype: One end of the junction varies from germline; a read error may be responsible. The genes are TRBV5-3 and TRBJ2-2, with D unresolved. Being an ORF, TRBV5-3 has a function that is uncertain. This CDR3 has 14 amino acids. CDR3 sequence: CASSLEGNTGELFF. The CDR3 coding sequence is TGTGCCAGCAGCTTGGAAGGGAACACCGGGGAGCTGTTTTTT.

The chain has TRBV7-8 and TRBJ2-7; TRBD1 matches at 9 bases. The germline gives CDR1 SGHVS, CDR2 FQNEAQ. J lost 4 bases, V lost 0 bases, and 19 bases had no gene match. The CDR3 covers 20 residues. The CDR3 DNA reads TGTGCCAGCAGCTTAGCGCGTTTGGGACAGGGTAGGTCGATAGCTTACGAGCAGTACTTC. As protein: CASSLARLGQGRSIAYEQYF.

The CDR3 DNA sequence: TGTGCCAGCACCCCGCGGGCTAGCGGGGGCGAGACCCAGTACTTC. Residues: CASTPRASGGETQYF. The gene calls are TRBV5-4 and TRBJ2-5; 10 bases are shared with TRBD2. Trimming took 6 bases from V and 5 from J; bases not matched to a gene: 10. CDR1 SGHNT and CDR2 YYREEE come from the germline V gene (reference sequence). The CDR3 runs 15 residues.

This clonotype showed up just a few times. CDR3 nucleotide sequence: TGTGCCAGCAGCCTACAGGGTTTGGGGTACGAGCAGTACTTC. Its translation: CASSLQGLGYEQYF. V usage is TRBV7-2 and J usage is TRBJ2-7, with D tentatively TRBD1 (6 bases). Germline V gene lookup returns CDR1 SGHTA and CDR2 FQGNSA. This CDR3 region has 14 residues. Deletions cut 5 bases from V and 4 bases from J, with 15 bases between.

Only one count was recorded for this clonotype. CDR3 sequence reads: CASSSSGGHEQYF. CDR3 DNA: TGTGCCAGCAGCTCCTCCGGGGGCCACGAGCAGTACTTC. The chain joins TRBV7-9 to TRBJ2-7; D possibly matches TRBD1 or TRBD2 (6 bases each). V lost 4 bases, J lost 5 bases, and 12 bases lay in between. CDR1 and CDR2 (germline): SEHNR, FQNEAQ (reference sequence). This CDR3 spans 13 amino acids.

This clonotype was counted a few times. The chain joins TRBV25-1 to TRBJ1-2; 7 nucleotides match TRBD1. The junction had 4 bases not matched to a gene; V was cut back by 1 base and J by 5 bases. Germline assignment: CDR1 MGHDK and CDR2 SYGVNS. This CDR3 is built from 14 residues. CDR3 amino acids: CASSEWGTAYGYTF. The CDR3 nucleotides are TGTGCCAGCAGTGAATGGGGGACAGCGTATGGCTACACCTTC.

The chain recombines TRBV11-2 with TRBJ2-3; 9 positions agree with TRBD2. The CDR3 is 16 residues long. The V and J ends lost 3 bases and 5 bases, in that order; junction bases with no gene match: 9. Germline CDR1 and CDR2: SGHAT and FQNNGV. The CDR3 DNA reads as TGTGCCAGCAGCTTCCAGGCGGGGGGGCCGGGAGATACGCAGTATTTT. It translates to CASSFQAGGPGDTQYF.

With regard to this clonotype: Being one base from a much bigger clone, this may be a read error. The chain couples TRBV7-2 to TRBJ2-5, with a possible D match to TRBD2 (6 bases). Per germline, CDR1 SGHTA and CDR2 FQGNSA. The CDR3 totals 13 residues. Trimming took off 2 bases at V and 9 bases at J, with 13 bases between the two ends. The CDR3 loop is CASSLSLGEAQYF. The DNA of the CDR3 is TGTGCCAGCAGCTTATCCCTGGGGGAGGCCCAGTACTTC. The full variable domain, completed using reference TRBV7-2 and TRBJ2-5, is GAGVSQSPSNKVTEKGKDVELRCDPISGHTALYWYRQSLGQGLEFLIYFQGNSAPDKSGLPSDRFSAERTGGSVSTLTIQRTQQEDSAVYLCASSLSLGEAQYFGPGTRLLVL.

This clonotype was recorded a few times. The chain recombines TRBV2 with TRBJ2-7, with 8 bases fitting TRBD2. Per the germline V gene, CDR1 is SNHLY and CDR2 is FYNNEI. V shed 3 bases and J 7 bases; nucleotides not matched to a gene: 8. CDR3 length: 14 residues. The CDR3 DNA follows: TGTGCCAGCAGTGACTCCAGCGGGAGCTTTGAGCAGTACTTC. It yields the protein CASSDSSGSFEQYF.